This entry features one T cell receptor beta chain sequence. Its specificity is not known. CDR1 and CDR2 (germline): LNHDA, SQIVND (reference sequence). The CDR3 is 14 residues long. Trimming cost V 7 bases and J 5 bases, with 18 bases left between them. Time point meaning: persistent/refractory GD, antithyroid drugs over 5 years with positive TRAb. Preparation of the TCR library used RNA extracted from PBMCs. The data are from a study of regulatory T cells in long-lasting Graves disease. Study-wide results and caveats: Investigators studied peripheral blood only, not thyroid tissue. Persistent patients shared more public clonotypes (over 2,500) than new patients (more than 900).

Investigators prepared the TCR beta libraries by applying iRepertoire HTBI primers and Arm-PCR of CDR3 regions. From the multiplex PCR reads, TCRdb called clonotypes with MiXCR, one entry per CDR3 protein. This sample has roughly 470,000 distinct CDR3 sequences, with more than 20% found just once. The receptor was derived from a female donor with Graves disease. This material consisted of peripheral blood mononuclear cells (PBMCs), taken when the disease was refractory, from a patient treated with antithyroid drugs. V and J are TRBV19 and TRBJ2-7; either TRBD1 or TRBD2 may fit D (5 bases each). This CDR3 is CASTPRQGVHEQYF. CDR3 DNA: TGTGCCAGTACCCCCCGGCAGGGAGTCCACGAGCAGTACTTC.